The 10 T cell receptor beta chains below all came from one sample that was sequenced in a study of T cell repertoires in cytomegalovirus infection. Each CDR3 protein gets one entry after TCRdb re-called the reads with MiXCR. The top ten hold more than 2.5% of the sample, which has approximately 700,000 distinct CDR3 sequences, less than 40% seen once. What was sequenced was PBMCs. The source of these receptors is a human donor in good health (CMV status not recorded). Some clones in this sample may be carry-over from other donors' samples.

This clonotype was recorded at least ten times. V is TRBV7-2 and J is TRBJ1-4, with D possibly matching TRBD1 (5 bases). From germline, CDR1 is SGHTA and CDR2 FQGNSA. The CDR3 is made up of 14 amino acids. Trimming stripped 5 bases from V and 8 bases from J, with 15 bases between. DNA of the CDR3: TGTGCCAGCAGCCCCACCAGGGTTGGCGAAAAACTGTTTTTT. It translates to CASSPTRVGEKLFF.

This rearrangement joins TRBV7-2 to TRBJ1-2; 7 nucleotides agree with TRBD1. With V trimmed by 5 bases and J by 4 bases, 7 bases remained unmatched. In germline, CDR1 is SGHTA, CDR2 FQGNSA. The CDR3 contains 14 residues. In nucleotides, the CDR3 is TGTGCCAGCAGCCAGGCAGGGACAGCCTATGGCTACACCTTC. Its protein product is CASSQAGTAYGYTF.

There are many counts of this clonotype. The gene calls are TRBV7-2 and TRBJ2-7; TRBD1 aligns across 7 bases. V lost 3 bases to trimming and J lost 3 bases; unmatched junction nucleotides: 8. CDR1 is SGHTA, CDR2 FQGNSA, per germline. This CDR3 comprises 15 residues. The CDR3, as DNA: TGTGCCAGCAGCTTCCAACCGGGACAGAACTACGAGCAGTACTTC. This translates into CASSFQPGQNYEQYF.

The chain couples TRBV18 to TRBJ2-1, with 7 nucleotides matching TRBD2. Trimming took 4 bases from V and 7 from J; bases not matched to a gene: 10. Germline loops: CDR1 KGHSH, CDR2 LQKENI. The CDR3 is 15 amino acids. The CDR3 DNA reads as TGTGCCAGCTCACGGGTGATAGCGGGTAATAATGAGCAGTTCTTC. Amino acids: CASSRVIAGNNEQFF.

This chain uses TRBV6-6 with TRBJ2-6; D ambiguous. Trimming removed 6 bases at V and 0 bases at J, with 9 bases between. The CDR3 has 15 amino acids. CDR1 and CDR2 (germline): MNHNY, SVGAGI (reference sequence). Written as DNA, the CDR3 is TGTGCCAGCAGGTCGAGGAACTCTGGGGCCAACGTCCTGACTTTC. This codes for CASRSRNSGANVLTF.

The chain couples TRBV29-1 to TRBJ1-4, with D unresolved. The CDR3 contains 12 residues. V was shortened by 4 bases and J by 3 bases, with 6 bases between the two germline ends. Germline lookup yields CDR1 SQVTM and CDR2 ANQGSEA. CDR3 sequence: CSVARSNEKLFF. The CDR3 DNA reads as TGCAGCGTTGCCAGGTCTAATGAAAAACTGTTTTTT.

The chain couples TRBV28 to TRBJ2-7; D is unresolved. The V end was cut by 6 bases, the J end by 6 bases, with 12 bases between. Germline V CDR1 and CDR2: MDHEN, SYDVKM. This CDR3 is built from 12 residues. CDR3 bases: TGTGCCAGCAGCCAACTTACTCGCGAGCAGTACTTC. This encodes CASSQLTREQYF.

This clonotype was seen a few times. The V call is TRBV6-6, the J call TRBJ2-3; maybe TRBD1 (5 bases). V lost 6 bases, J lost 0 bases, and 19 bases lay in between. Germline assignment: CDR1 MNHNY and CDR2 SVGAGI (reference sequence). The CDR3 covers 17 residues. The chain's CDR3 is CASSQQTVVASTDTQYF. CDR3 in DNA: TGTGCCAGCAGCCAACAGACAGTCGTTGCTAGCACAGATACGCAGTATTTT.

The rearrangement joins TRBV29-1 to TRBJ2-5; D may match TRBD1 or TRBD2 (5 bases each). V was shortened by 3 bases and J by 2 bases, with 19 bases between the two germline ends. Germline V gives CDR1 SQVTM, CDR2 ANQGSEA. The CDR3 covers 16 residues. The CDR3 DNA reads TGCAGCGTTGATGGGCGATCGGGACGGATACAAGAGACCCAGTACTTC. This encodes CSVDGRSGRIQETQYF.

This clonotype was detected a few times. The junction shows a germline mismatch at one end, possibly a read error. This chain links TRBV20-1 with TRBJ1-1, with TRBD1 identical over 7 bases. Germline CDR1 and CDR2: DFQATT and SNEGSKA (reference sequence). The length of the CDR3 is 14 residues. CDR3 DNA: TGCAGTGCTCGAGACAGGGCGCTGAACACTGAAGCTTTCTTT. Its translation: CSARDRALNTEAFF.